This T cell receptor (beta chain) was identified in a study of T cell responses to AZD1222 COVID-19 vaccine. Sequenced by immunoSEQ multiplex PCR; TCRdb stores in-frame clones only, minus some. This sample has roughly 110,000 clones; around 92% occur once, and the top ten carry approximately 8.9%. CDR3 size: 13 residues. Germline V gene data show CDR1 as SGHKS and CDR2 as YYEKEE (reference sequence). Trimming removed 5 bases from V and 4 bases from J, with 10 bases in between. Findings and caveats of the study: CD4 TCRs covered the whole spike, strongest at regions 160-218 and 743-854. Donor demographics were predominantly white British with a female majority; clonal diversity may be underestimated. Two AZD1222 doses significantly raised spike-specific TCR breadth and depth over controls.

This clone has a single count. Its antigen is still unknown. This chain uses TRBV5-5 with TRBJ1-5, with a tentative D call TRBD1 (5 bases). The sample was peripheral blood, taken 28 days after the second AZD1222 dose. The receptor was derived from an adult who received the AZD1222 COVID-19 vaccine. CDR3 sequence reads: CASSYRWNQPQHF. CDR3 DNA sequence: TGTGCCAGCAGTTACAGGTGGAATCAGCCCCAGCATTTT.